The present T cell receptor (beta chain) was sequenced within a study of HIV-infected children after antiretroviral therapy interruption. General study points: Shared-triplet CDR3 clusters increased after treatment interruption in three patients, significant only when one outlier was excluded.

There are 15 residues in the CDR3. Trimming removed 4 bases from V and 0 bases from J, with 7 bases in between. As for treatment: PENTA 11 planned treatment interruption arm or continuous ART arm. RNA-based 3' RACE libraries used unique molecular identifiers. Via MiXCR, TCRdb re-called the 3' RACE reads, giving one row per CDR3 protein. This sample has about 15,000 distinct CDR3 sequences, with approximately 3.6% found just once. This clonotype was detected many times. Its target is unknown. The TCR was taken from a pool of human donors with HIV. The chain uses TRBV12-3 or TRBV12-4 and TRBJ2-6; tentative D call: TRBD1 (5 bases). Sequences were derived from CD45RO+ CD8+ T cells from PBMCs, pooled from several time points, sampled from a donor given antiretroviral therapy, either interrupted or continuous. Described subset: memory CD8+ CD45RO+ CD45RA- T cells. The CDR3 nucleotides are TGTGCCAGCAGTTCAGGGATCTCTGGGGCCAACGTCCTGACTTTC. It is translated as CASSSGISGANVLTF.